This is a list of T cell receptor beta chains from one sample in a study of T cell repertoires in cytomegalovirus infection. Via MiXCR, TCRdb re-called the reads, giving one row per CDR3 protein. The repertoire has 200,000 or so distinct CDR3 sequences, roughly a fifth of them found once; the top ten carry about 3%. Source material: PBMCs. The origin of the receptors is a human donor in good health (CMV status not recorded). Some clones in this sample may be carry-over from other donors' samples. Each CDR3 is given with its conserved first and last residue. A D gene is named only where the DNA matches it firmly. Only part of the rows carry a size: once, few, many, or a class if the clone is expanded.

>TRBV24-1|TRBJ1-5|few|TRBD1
CATQGGGNQPQHF
TGTGCCACCCAGGGGGGAGGCAATCAGCCCCAGCATTTT
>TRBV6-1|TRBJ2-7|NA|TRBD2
CASSDSGLFSHEQYF
TGTGCCAGCAGTGATAGCGGGTTGTTTTCCCACGAGCAGTACTTC
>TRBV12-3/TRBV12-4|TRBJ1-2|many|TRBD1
CASRPGTGALLVDGYTF
TGTGCCAGCAGACCCGGGACAGGGGCGCTTTTGGTGGATGGCTACACCTTC
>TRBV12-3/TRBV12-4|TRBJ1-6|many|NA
CASSLGLYNSPLHF
TGTGCCAGCAGTTTGGGCCTATATAATTCACCCCTCCACTTT
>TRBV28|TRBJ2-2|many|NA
CASSDHWNTGELFF
TGTGCCAGCAGCGACCACTGGAACACCGGGGAGCTGTTTTTT
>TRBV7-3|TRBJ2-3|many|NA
CASSLDGLLHTDTQYF
TGTGCCAGCAGCCTCGATGGACTTCTCCACACAGATACGCAGTATTTT
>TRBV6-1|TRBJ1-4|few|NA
CASSEYGGPRINEKLFF
TGTGCCAGCAGTGAATACGGGGGGCCGCGGATTAATGAAAAACTGTTTTTT
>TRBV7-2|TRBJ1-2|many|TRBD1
CASSLALNRGRGGYTF
TGTGCCAGCAGCTTAGCGCTAAATAGGGGGCGCGGTGGCTACACCTTC
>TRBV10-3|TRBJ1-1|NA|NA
CAISGRGQNTEAFF
TGTGCCATCAGCGGGAGAGGGCAGAACACTGAAGCTTTCTTT
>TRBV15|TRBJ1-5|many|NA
CATSRDSRPQHF
TGTGCCACCAGCAGAGATTCGAGGCCCCAGCATTTT
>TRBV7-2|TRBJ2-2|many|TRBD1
CASRPGTGFTGELFF
TGTGCCAGCAGGCCCGGGACAGGGTTCACCGGGGAGCTGTTTTTT
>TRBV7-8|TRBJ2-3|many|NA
CASSPTSFPDSSTDTQYF
TGTGCCAGCAGCCCGACTAGTTTTCCCGACTCTAGCACAGATACGCAGTATTTT
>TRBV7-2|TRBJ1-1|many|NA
CASSLKSGAGMNTEAFF
TGTGCCAGCAGCTTGAAGTCAGGGGCCGGCATGAACACTGAAGCTTTCTTT
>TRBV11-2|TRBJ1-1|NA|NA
CASSLARGTEAFF
TGTGCCAGCAGCTTAGCCCGGGGAACTGAAGCTTTCTTT
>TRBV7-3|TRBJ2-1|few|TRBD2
CASRQTSGSGHEQFF
TGTGCCAGCAGGCAGACTAGCGGGAGCGGTCATGAGCAGTTCTTC
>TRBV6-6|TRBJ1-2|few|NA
CASSYSTEYGYTF
TGTGCCAGCAGTTACTCGACGGAGTATGGCTACACCTTC
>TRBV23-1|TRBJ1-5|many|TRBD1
CATGGQGGNNQPQHF
TGCGCCACCGGGGGACAGGGGGGAAACAATCAGCCCCAGCATTTT
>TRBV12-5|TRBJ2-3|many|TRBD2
CASGYSGGLADTQYF
TGTGCTAGTGGTTACAGCGGGGGGTTGGCAGATACGCAGTATTTT
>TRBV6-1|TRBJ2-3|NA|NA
CASRQGPPDTQYF
TGTGCCAGCAGACAGGGACCACCGGATACGCAGTATTTT
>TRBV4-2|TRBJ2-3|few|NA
CASSQDIADTQYF
TGTGCCAGCAGCCAAGATATAGCAGATACGCAGTATTTT
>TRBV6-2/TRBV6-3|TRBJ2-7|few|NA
CASTETVTYEQYF
TGTGCCAGCACCGAGACAGTGACCTACGAGCAGTACTTC
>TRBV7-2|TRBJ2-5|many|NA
CASSLGVRETQYF
TGTGCCAGCAGCTTGGGGGTCCGGGAGACCCAGTACTTC
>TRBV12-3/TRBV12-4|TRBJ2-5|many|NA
CASSLTQGGTQYF
TGTGCCAGCAGTCTTACCCAGGGGGGGACCCAGTACTTC
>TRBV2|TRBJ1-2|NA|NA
CASSEPTGGYTF
TGTGCCAGCAGTGAGCCTACTGGCGGCTACACCTTC
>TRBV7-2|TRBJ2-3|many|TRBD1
CASSLARGRKVDF
TGTGCCAGCAGCTTAGCGAGGGGGCGAAAAGTGGATTTT
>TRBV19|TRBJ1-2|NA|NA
CASSIGETGYGYTF
TGTGCCAGTAGTATCGGGGAGACAGGCTATGGCTACACCTTC
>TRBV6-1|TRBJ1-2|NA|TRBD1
CASTRQGYGYTF
TGTGCCAGCACACGACAGGGCTATGGCTACACCTTC
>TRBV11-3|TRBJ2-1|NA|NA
CASSLDRAVSNEQFF
TGTGCCAGCAGCTTAGATCGTGCCGTTAGCAATGAGCAGTTCTTC
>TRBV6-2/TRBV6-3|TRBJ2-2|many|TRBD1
CASSYMPGGTGELFF
TGTGCCAGCAGTTACATGCCAGGGGGCACCGGGGAGCTGTTTTTT
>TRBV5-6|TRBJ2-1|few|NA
CASSLDRFNEQFF
TGTGCCAGCAGCTTGGACAGGTTCAATGAGCAGTTCTTC
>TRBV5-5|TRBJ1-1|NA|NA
CASSRSSMNTEAFF
TGTGCCAGCAGCCGTTCTTCCATGAACACTGAAGCTTTCTTT
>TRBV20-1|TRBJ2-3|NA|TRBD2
CSARVSGDGTDTQYF
TGCAGTGCTAGAGTGAGCGGGGACGGCACAGATACGCAGTATTTT
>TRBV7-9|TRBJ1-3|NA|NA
CASSLPNSGNTIYF
TGTGCCAGCAGCTTACCGAACTCTGGAAACACCATATATTTT
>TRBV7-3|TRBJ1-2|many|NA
CASSFDMNYGYTF
TGTGCCAGCAGCTTCGACATGAACTATGGCTACACCTTC
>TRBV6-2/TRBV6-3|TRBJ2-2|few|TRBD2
CASSPDGLAANTGELFF
TGTGCCAGCAGTCCCGACGGACTAGCGGCGAACACCGGGGAGCTGTTTTTT
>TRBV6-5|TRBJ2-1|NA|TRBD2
CASSTTGTSGRAGYEQFF
TGTGCCAGCAGTACTACCGGGACTAGCGGGAGGGCCGGCTATGAGCAGTTCTTC
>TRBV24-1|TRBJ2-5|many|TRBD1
CATSATGARETQYF
TGTGCCACCAGTGCGACAGGGGCCCGGGAGACCCAGTACTTC
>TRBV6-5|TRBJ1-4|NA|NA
CASSFSNEKLFF
TGTGCCAGCAGTTTCTCTAATGAAAAACTGTTTTTT
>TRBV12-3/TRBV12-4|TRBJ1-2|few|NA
CASSLTLGFYYGYTF
TGTGCCAGCAGTTTAACTTTGGGTTTTTACTATGGCTACACCTTC
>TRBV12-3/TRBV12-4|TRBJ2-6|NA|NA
CASSSLLAGVSGANVLTF
TGTGCCAGCAGTTCCCTACTAGCCGGAGTTTCTGGGGCCAACGTCCTGACTTTC
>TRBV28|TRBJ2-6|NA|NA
CASSFPWASSSGANVLTF
TGTGCCAGCAGTTTCCCGTGGGCCTCGAGCTCTGGGGCCAACGTCCTGACTTTC
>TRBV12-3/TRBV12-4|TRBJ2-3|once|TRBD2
CASSVSGAGTTDTQYF
TGTGCCAGCAGTGTCTCAGGAGCGGGGACCACAGATACGCAGTATTTT
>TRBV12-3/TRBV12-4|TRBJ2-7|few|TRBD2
CASSLLAGLEQYF
TGTGCCAGCAGTTTGCTAGCGGGGTTAGAGCAGTACTTC
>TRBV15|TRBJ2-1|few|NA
CATSRDIGGNEQFF
TGTGCCACCAGCAGAGATATTGGGGGAAATGAGCAGTTCTTC
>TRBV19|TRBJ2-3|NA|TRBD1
CASRAGTGVKDTQYF
TGTGCCAGTAGGGCCGGGACAGGGGTTAAAGATACGCAGTATTTT
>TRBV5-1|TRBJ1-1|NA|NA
CASSSITLGGTEAFF
TGCGCCAGCAGCTCGATAACGTTGGGGGGCACTGAAGCTTTCTTT
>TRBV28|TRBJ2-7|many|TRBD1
CATYSGTAYEQYF
TGTGCCACCTACTCCGGGACAGCCTACGAGCAGTACTTC
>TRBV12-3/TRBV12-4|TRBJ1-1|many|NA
CASSLHRNTEAFF
TGTGCCAGCAGTTTGCACAGGAACACTGAAGCTTTCTTT
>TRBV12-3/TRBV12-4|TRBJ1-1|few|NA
CASSFWGQGSTEAFF
TGTGCCAGCAGTTTTTGGGGGCAGGGAAGCACTGAAGCTTTCTTT
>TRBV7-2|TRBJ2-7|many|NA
CASSLAGRTYEQYF
TGTGCCAGCAGCTTAGCGGGACGGACCTACGAGCAGTACTTC
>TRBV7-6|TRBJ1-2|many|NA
CASSLGGLAEGYTF
TGTGCCAGCAGCTTGGGGGGGCTGGCGGAAGGCTACACCTTC
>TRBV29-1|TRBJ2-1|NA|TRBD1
CSVEEDPGTAKTYNEQFF
TGCAGCGTTGAAGAAGACCCCGGGACAGCCAAGACCTACAATGAGCAGTTCTTC
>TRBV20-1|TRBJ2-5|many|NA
CSARAIARLETQYF
TGCAGTGCTAGAGCAATCGCTAGACTAGAGACCCAGTACTTC
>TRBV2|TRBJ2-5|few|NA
CASSDGRAETQYF
TGTGCCAGCAGTGACGGCAGGGCGGAGACCCAGTACTTC
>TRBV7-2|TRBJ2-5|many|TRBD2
CASSSSSGRALEETQYF
TGTGCCAGCAGCTCATCTAGCGGGAGGGCCCTCGAGGAGACCCAGTACTTC
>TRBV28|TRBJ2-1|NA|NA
CASSLVDSGAQFF
TGTGCCAGCAGTTTGGTGGATTCCGGGGCCCAGTTCTTC
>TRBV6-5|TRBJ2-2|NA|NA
CASGTSGPTGELFF
TGTGCCAGCGGAACTTCAGGGCCCACCGGGGAGCTGTTTTTT
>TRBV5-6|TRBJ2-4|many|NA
CASSYPQGSKNIQYF
TGTGCCAGCAGCTACCCACAGGGCTCCAAAAACATTCAGTACTTC
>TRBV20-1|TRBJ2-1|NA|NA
CSARVRVTGYNEQFF
TGCAGTGCTAGAGTTCGGGTTACTGGTTACAATGAGCAGTTCTTC
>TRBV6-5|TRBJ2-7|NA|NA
CASRATITGILSEYF
TGTGCCAGCAGGGCCACGATTACGGGAATCTTATCTGAGTACTTC